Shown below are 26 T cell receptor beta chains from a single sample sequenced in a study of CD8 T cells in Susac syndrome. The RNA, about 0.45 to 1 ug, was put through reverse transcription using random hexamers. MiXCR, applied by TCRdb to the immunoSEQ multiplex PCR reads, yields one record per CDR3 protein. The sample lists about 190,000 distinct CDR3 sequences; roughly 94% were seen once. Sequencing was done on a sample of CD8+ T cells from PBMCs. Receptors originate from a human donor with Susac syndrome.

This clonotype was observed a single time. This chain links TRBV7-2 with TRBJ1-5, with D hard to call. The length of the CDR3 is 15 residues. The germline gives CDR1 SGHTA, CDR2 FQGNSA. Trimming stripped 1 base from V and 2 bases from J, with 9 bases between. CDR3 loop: CASSLVGGGNQPQHF. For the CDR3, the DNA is TGTGCCAGCAGCTTAGTGGGCGGGGGCAATCAGCCCCAGCATTTT.

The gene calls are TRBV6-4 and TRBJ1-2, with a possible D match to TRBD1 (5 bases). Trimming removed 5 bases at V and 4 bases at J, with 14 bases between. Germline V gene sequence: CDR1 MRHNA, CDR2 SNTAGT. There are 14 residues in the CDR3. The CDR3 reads CASSSGRDLYGYTF. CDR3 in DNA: TGTGCCAGCAGTTCGGGCAGGGACCTCTATGGCTACACCTTC.

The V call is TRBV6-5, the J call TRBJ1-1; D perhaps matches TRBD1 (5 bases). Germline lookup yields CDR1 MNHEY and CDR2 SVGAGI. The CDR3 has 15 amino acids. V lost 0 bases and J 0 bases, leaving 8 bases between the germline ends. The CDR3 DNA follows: TGTGCCAGCAGTTACTCACGACAGATGAACACTGAAGCTTTCTTT. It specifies CASSYSRQMNTEAFF.

The CDR3 nucleotides read TGCAGTGCTAGAGATAGGACTAGTCGGAATGAGCAGTTCTTC. It codes for CSARDRTSRNEQFF. The rearrangement joins TRBV20-1 to TRBJ2-1; 7 bases fit TRBD2. This CDR3 contains 14 residues. With 0 bases clipped from V and 7 bases from J, the junction kept 6 bases outside the gene matches. Germline CDR1 reads DFQATT; CDR2 reads SNEGSKA (reference sequence).

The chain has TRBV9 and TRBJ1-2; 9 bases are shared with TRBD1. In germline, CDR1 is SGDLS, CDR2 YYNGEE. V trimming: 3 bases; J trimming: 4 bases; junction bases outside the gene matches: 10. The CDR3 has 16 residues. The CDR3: CASSASGTGSGYGYTF. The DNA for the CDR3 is TGTGCCAGCAGCGCCTCCGGGACAGGGAGCGGCTATGGCTACACCTTC.

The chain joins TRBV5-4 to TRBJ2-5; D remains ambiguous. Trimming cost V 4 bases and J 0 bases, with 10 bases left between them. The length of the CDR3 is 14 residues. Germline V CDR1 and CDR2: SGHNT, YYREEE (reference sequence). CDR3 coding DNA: TGTGCCAGCAGCCTACCCACGTACCAAGAGACCCAGTACTTC. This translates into CASSLPTYQETQYF.

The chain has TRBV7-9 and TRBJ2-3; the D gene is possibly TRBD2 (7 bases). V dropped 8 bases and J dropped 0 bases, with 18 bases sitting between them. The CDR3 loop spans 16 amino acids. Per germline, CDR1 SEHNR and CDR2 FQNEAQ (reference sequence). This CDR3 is CASAMGGTPSTDTQYF. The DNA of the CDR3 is TGTGCCAGCGCCATGGGGGGGACACCTAGCACAGATACGCAGTATTTT. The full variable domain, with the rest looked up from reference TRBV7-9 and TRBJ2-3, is DTGVSQNPRHKITKRGQNVTFRCDPISEHNRLYWYRQTLGQGPEFLTYFQNEAQLEKSRLLSDRFSAERPKGSFSTLEIQRTEQGDSAMYLCASAMGGTPSTDTQYFGPGTRLTVL.

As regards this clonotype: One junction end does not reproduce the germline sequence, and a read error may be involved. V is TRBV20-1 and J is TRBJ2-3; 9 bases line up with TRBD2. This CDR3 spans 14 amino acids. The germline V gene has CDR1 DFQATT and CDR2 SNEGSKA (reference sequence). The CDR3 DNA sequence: TGCAGTGCTAATGGGCAGGGGATTAGCGGGAGTGTCCATTTT. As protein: CSANGQGISGSVHF.

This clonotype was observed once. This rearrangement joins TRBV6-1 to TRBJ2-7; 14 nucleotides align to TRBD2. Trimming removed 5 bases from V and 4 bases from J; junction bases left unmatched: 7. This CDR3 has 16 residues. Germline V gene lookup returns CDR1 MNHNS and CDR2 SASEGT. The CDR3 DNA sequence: TGTGCCAGCAGTCGGTTTGGGACTAGCGGGAGTTACGAGCAGTACTTC. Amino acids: CASSRFGTSGSYEQYF.

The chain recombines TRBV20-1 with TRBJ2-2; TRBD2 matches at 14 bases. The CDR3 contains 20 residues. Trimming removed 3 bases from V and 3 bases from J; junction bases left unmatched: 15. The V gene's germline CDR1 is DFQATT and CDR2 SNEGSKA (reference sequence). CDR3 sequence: CSARLPLGTSGRLDTGELFF. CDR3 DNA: TGCAGTGCTAGGTTGCCCTTGGGGACTAGCGGGAGATTGGACACCGGGGAGCTGTTTTTT.

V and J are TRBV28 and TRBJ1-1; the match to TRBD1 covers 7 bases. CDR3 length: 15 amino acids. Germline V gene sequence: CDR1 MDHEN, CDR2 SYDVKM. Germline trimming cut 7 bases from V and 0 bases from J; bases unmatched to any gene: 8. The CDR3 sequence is CASTWDRTMNTEAFF. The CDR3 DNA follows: TGTGCCAGCACCTGGGACAGAACTATGAACACTGAAGCTTTCTTT.

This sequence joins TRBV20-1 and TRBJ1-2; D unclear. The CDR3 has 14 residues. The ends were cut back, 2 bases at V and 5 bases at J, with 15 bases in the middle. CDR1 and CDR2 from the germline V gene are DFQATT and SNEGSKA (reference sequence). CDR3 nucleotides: TGCAGTGCTAGAACGTTGGCGCCGAATTATGGCTACACCTTC. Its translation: CSARTLAPNYGYTF.

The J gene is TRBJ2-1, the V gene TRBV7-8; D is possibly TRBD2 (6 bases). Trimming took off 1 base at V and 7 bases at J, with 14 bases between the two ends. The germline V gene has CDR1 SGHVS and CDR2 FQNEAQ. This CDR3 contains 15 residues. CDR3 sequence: CASSLESLLANEQFF. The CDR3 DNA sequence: TGTGCCAGCAGCTTAGAAAGTTTGCTAGCGAATGAGCAGTTCTTC.

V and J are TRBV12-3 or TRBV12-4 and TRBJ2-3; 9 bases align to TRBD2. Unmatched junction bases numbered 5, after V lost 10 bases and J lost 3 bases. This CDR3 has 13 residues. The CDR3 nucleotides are TGTGCCATCTCTAGCGGGAAAACAGATACGCAGTATTTT. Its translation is CAISSGKTDTQYF.

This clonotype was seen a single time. The CDR3 nucleotides read TGTGCCAGCGACGGCGGGGGGGCCACTGAGCAGTTCTTC. Its protein is CASDGGGATEQFF. The rearrangement joins TRBV9 to TRBJ2-1, with 9 bases aligning to TRBD2. This CDR3 region has 13 residues. Trimming removed 7 bases from V and 9 bases from J; junction bases left unmatched: 8. In germline, CDR1 is SGDLS, CDR2 YYNGEE.

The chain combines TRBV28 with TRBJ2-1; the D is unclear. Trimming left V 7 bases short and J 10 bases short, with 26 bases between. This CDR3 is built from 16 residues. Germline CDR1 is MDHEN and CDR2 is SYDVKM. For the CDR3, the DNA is TGTGCCAGCACCTCCCCCCCGGGCCTAGAAGTACGCGAGCAGTTCTTC. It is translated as CASTSPPGLEVREQFF.

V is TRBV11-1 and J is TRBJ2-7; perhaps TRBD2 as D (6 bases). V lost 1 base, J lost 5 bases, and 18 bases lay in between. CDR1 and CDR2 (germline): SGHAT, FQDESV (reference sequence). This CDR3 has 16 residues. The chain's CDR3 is CASSLEGAGPGHEQYF. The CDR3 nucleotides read TGTGCCAGCAGCTTAGAAGGGGCGGGACCGGGGCACGAGCAGTACTTC.

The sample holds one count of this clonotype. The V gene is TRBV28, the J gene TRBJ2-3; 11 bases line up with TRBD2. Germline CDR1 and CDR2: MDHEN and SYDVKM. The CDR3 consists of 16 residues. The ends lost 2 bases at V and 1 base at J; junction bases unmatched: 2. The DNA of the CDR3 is TGTGCCAGCAGTTTACTGGGACTAGCGGGCACAGATACGCAGTATTTT. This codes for CASSLLGLAGTDTQYF.

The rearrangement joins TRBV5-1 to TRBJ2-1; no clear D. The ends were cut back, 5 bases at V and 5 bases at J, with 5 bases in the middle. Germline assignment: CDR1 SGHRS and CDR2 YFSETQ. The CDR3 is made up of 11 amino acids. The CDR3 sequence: CASRENNEQFF. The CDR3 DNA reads TGCGCCAGCAGGGAAAACAATGAGCAGTTCTTC. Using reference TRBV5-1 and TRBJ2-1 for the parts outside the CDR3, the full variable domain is KAGVTQTPRYLIKTRGQQVTLSCSPISGHRSVSWYQQTPGQGLQFLFEYFSETQRNKGNFPGRFSGRQFSNSRSEMNVSTLELGDSALYLCASRENNEQFFGPGTRLTVL.

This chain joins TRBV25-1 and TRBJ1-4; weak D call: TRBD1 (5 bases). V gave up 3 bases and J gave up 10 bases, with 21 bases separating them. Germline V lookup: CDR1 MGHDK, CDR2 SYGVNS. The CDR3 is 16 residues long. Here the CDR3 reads CASSEGSAGLGVKLFF. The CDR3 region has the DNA TGTGCCAGCAGTGAGGGGTCCGCGGGGCTAGGCGTAAAACTGTTTTTT. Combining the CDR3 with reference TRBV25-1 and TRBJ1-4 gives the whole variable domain EADIYQTPRYLVIGTGKKITLECSQTMGHDKMYWYQQDPGMELHLIHYSYGVNSTEKGDLSSESTVSRIRTEHFPLTLESARPSHTSQYLCASSEGSAGLGVKLFFGSGTQLSVL.

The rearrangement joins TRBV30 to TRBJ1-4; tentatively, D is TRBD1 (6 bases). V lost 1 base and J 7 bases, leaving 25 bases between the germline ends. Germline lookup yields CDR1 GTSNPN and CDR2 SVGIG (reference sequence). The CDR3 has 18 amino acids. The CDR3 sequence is CAWSGTLSRGPRGEKLFF. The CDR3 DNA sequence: TGTGCCTGGAGTGGAACCCTCTCCAGGGGACCCAGGGGTGAAAAACTGTTTTTT.

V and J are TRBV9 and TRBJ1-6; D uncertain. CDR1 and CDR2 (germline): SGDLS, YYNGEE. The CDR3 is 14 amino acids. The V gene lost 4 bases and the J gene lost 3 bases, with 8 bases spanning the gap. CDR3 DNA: TGTGCCAGCAGCACCGAGGTCTATAATTCACCCCTCCACTTT. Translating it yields CASSTEVYNSPLHF.

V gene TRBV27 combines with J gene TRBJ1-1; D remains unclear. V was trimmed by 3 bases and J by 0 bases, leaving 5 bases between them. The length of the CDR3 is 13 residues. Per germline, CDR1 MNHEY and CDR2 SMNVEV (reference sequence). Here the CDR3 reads CASSFSLNTEAFF. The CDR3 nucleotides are TGTGCCAGCAGTTTCTCCCTGAACACTGAAGCTTTCTTT.

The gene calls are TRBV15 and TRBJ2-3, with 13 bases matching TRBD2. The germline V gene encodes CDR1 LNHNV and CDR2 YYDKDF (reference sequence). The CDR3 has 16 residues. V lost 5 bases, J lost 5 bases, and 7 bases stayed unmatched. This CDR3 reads CATSSWTSGSVDTQYF. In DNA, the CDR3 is TGTGCCACCAGCTCCTGGACTAGCGGGAGTGTAGATACGCAGTATTTT. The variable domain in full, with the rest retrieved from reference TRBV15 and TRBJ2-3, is DAMVIQNPRYQVTQFGKPVTLSCSQTLNHNVMYWYQQKSSQAPKLLFHYYDKDFNNEADTPDNFQSRRPNTSFCFLDIRSPGLGDTAMYLCATSSWTSGSVDTQYFGPGTRLTVL.

CDR3 loop: CASSSDLGYTF. CDR3 coding DNA: TGTGCCAGCAGCTCCGATCTAGGCTACACCTTC. This chain links TRBV7-9 with TRBJ1-2; D gene ambiguous. V was clipped by 4 bases and J by 8 bases, with 8 bases between them. This CDR3 is 11 amino acids long. CDR1 is SEHNR, CDR2 FQNEAQ, per germline (reference sequence).

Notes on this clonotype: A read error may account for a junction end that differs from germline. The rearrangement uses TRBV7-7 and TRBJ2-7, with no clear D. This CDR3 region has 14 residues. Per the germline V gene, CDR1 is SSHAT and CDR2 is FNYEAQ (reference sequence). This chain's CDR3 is CASSLEAGSYEQYF. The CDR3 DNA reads TGTGCTAGCAGCTTAGAAGCAGGCTCCTACGAGCAGTACTTC.